The present TCR beta chain was sequenced within a study of T cell repertoires in cytomegalovirus infection. The overall study: Public TCR beta signatures provided an indication of both CMV infection and a matching HLA type.

Points from the study as a whole: It was HLA-C-restricted CMV-specific TCR beta clonotypes that dominated the response ex vivo. Identification of carriers of CMV plus the relevant HLA was achieved through cumulative public TCR beta family frequency.

This clonotype was counted at least ten times. The antigen is not known. V lost 5 bases and J lost 6, with 14 bases in between. The CDR3 has 14 residues. Germline V gene sequence: CDR1 SGHTA, CDR2 FQGNSA. TCRdb redid the calling of the reads with MiXCR, one entry per CDR3 protein. In the table there are fewer than 550,000 distinct CDR3 sequences, about 11% of which are singletons. This chain links TRBV7-2 with TRBJ1-5, with a possible D match to TRBD1 (5 bases). Sequencing was carried out using PBMCs. The sequence derives from a human donor in good health (CMV status not recorded). Some clones in this sample may be carry-over from other donors' samples. CDR3 nucleotide sequence: TGTGCCAGCAGCCGCAAGAGGGGACGTCAGCCCCAGCATTTT. It yields the protein CASSRKRGRQPQHF.